Listed below are T cell receptor beta chains from one sample, sequenced in a study of blood T cell repertoires in COVID-19. Profiled with immunoSEQ multiplex PCR; TCRdb holds only in-frame clones, not every one. This table holds tens of thousands of clones, 75% to 90% found once. Sequenced input: peripheral blood. These TCRs come from a woman older than 75 with acute or convalescent COVID-19. CDR3s include the opening cysteine and the closing phenylalanine or tryptophan. The D gene is left open where the match is weak. Clone size, where shown, is once, few, many, or a class for clones that have expanded.

v_call	d_call	j_call	clone_size	cdr3_nt	cdr3_aa
TRBV30	TRBD1	TRBJ1-1	-	TGTGCCTGGAGTGGGGACAGTGCGAACACTGAAGCTTTCTTT	CAWSGDSANTEAFF
TRBV6-5	-	TRBJ1-2	-	TGTGCCAGCACAAAACAGGGAGGGGGCTATGGCTACACCTTC	CASTKQGGGYGYTF
TRBV11-2	TRBD1	TRBJ1-6	-	TGTGCCAGCAGCTCGGACAGGAGCTCCTATAATTCACCCCTCCACTTT	CASSSDRSSYNSPLHF
TRBV5-1	TRBD1	TRBJ1-2	-	TGCGCCAGCAGCCTGGAGGCAGGGGGCTACACTGGCTACACCTTC	CASSLEAGGYTGYTF
TRBV15	-	TRBJ1-5	-	TGTGCCACCAGCAGAGAAGCTTATAGCAATCAGCCCCAGCATTTT	CATSREAYSNQPQHF
TRBV6-5	TRBD2	TRBJ2-7	-	TGTGCCAGCAGGGCGACTAGCGGTGGGGGAGAGCAGTACTTC	CASRATSGGGEQYF
TRBV29-1	TRBD1	TRBJ1-2	-	TGCAGCGTTGCGGGCGGGACAGGGGACGGCTACACCTTC	CSVAGGTGDGYTF
TRBV19	-	TRBJ1-5	-	TGTGCCAGTAGTATCGGGGGACCCGATCAGCCCCAGCATTTT	CASSIGGPDQPQHF
TRBV10-1	-	TRBJ2-3	-	TGCGCCAGCAGTGGTAGTATTTTTAGCACAGATACGCAGTATTTT	CASSGSIFSTDTQYF
TRBV19	TRBD1	TRBJ2-3	-	TGTGCCAGTCAGGACAGGGGAGGGGATTCGGATACGCAGTATTTT	CASQDRGGDSDTQYF
TRBV11-2	-	TRBJ2-2	-	TGTGCCAGCAGCTTAGACCGGAGAAACACCGGGGAGCTGTTTTTT	CASSLDRRNTGELFF
TRBV6-1	TRBD1	TRBJ1-2	-	TGTGCCAGCAGGGACAGGGGGATCGACTATGGCTACACCTTC	CASRDRGIDYGYTF
TRBV4-2	-	TRBJ2-1	-	TGTGCCAGCAGCCCGTCCTTAGCGGCGAGCAATGAGCAGTTCTTC	CASSPSLAASNEQFF
TRBV6-5	TRBD1	TRBJ1-1	few	TGTGCCAGCAGTTACTCTCCGGGACAGGGTCGCACTGAAGCTTTCTTT	CASSYSPGQGRTEAFF
TRBV27	TRBD1	TRBJ1-5	-	TGTGCCAGCAGTTTAAGCGGGACAGGGCATCAGCCCCAGCATTTT	CASSLSGTGHQPQHF
TRBV4-1	TRBD1	TRBJ1-2	once	TGCGCCAGCAGCCAAGGCGGGTCCCGGGGGACAGGGATCGGTGGCTACACCTTC	CASSQGGSRGTGIGGYTF
TRBV24-1	TRBD1	TRBJ2-3	few	TGTGCCACCAGTGATTTGAGGGACAGAAGCACAGATACGCAGTATTTT	CATSDLRDRSTDTQYF
TRBV29-1	-	TRBJ1-1	-	TGCAGCGTTGTGGGGGAGGTCACTGAAGCTTTCTTT	CSVVGEVTEAFF
TRBV7-2	TRBD1	TRBJ1-3	few	TGTGCCAGCAGCTTGGGACAGCTTAACTCTGGAAACACCATATATTTT	CASSLGQLNSGNTIYF
TRBV2	-	TRBJ2-2	once	TGTGCCAGCCTGACAGGACCCGGGACCGGGGAGCTGTTTTTT	CASLTGPGTGELFF
TRBV24-1	-	TRBJ2-5	-	TGTGCCACCGAGGGGGATCTGGAGACCCAGTACTTC	CATEGDLETQYF
TRBV5-5	-	TRBJ2-1	once	TGTGCCAGCAGCTTTCGCTCCTACAATGAGCAGTTCTTC	CASSFRSYNEQFF
TRBV30	TRBD1	TRBJ2-7	-	TGTGCCTGGAGCGGGACAGGGAACGAGCAGTACTTC	CAWSGTGNEQYF
TRBV5-1	-	TRBJ1-6	-	TGCGCCAGCAGCCAGGGACACCCGTTACGATCACCCCTCCACTTT	CASSQGHPLRSPLHF
TRBV6-6	-	TRBJ2-7	-	TGTGCCAGCAGTTCGATGGACAAGAGCTCCTACGAGCAGTACTTC	CASSSMDKSSYEQYF
TRBV12-3/TRBV12-4	TRBD1	TRBJ2-7	-	TGTGCCAGCAGGCGACAGGGTGCGGAGCAGTACTTC	CASRRQGAEQYF
TRBV6-6	TRBD1	TRBJ1-2	-	TGTGCCAGCACCAACGATGACAGGGGCCTGCACTATGGCTACACCTTC	CASTNDDRGLHYGYTF
TRBV29-1	TRBD1	TRBJ1-2	-	TGCAGCGACACCGGGACAGGGGGGTATGGCTACACCTTC	CSDTGTGGYGYTF
TRBV14	-	TRBJ1-6	-	TGTGCCAGCAGCCAAGATCGGGGGTTGCCCCTCCACTTT	CASSQDRGLPLHF
TRBV30	-	TRBJ1-3	-	TGTGCCTGGAGTGGAGACTTCTCTGGAAACACCATATATTTT	CAWSGDFSGNTIYF
TRBV7-3	-	TRBJ1-2	-	TGTGCCAGCAGCTTTAACCCAGGGGATGGCTACACCTTC	CASSFNPGDGYTF
TRBV2	-	TRBJ2-1	-	TGTGCCAGCAAGAGTCCCCTCTCCTACAATGAGCAGTTCTTC	CASKSPLSYNEQFF
TRBV30	-	TRBJ1-1	-	TGTGCCTGGAGTGGGGGCGCTGAAGCTTTCTTT	CAWSGGAEAFF
TRBV9	-	TRBJ2-1	-	TGTGCCAGCAGCGTAGCGACTGGCTACAATGAGCAGTTCTTC	CASSVATGYNEQFF
TRBV19	TRBD1	TRBJ1-6	-	TGTGCCAGTAGTACAGGGGGAGCAACCGGTAATTCACCCCTCCACTTT	CASSTGGATGNSPLHF
TRBV7-2	TRBD2	TRBJ2-1	-	TGTGCCAGCAGCTTAGTTAGCGGGGATGAGCAGTTCTTC	CASSLVSGDEQFF
TRBV3-1/TRBV3-2	-	TRBJ1-3	-	TGTGCCAGCAGCCAAGGCAGGGTCTCTGGAAACACCATATATTTT	CASSQGRVSGNTIYF
TRBV14	-	TRBJ1-2	-	TGTGCCAGCAGCCAAGTCCTCGGGGTATCGGGCTACACCTTC	CASSQVLGVSGYTF
TRBV6-5	-	TRBJ2-2	few	TGTGCCAGCGAGGAGACGGGGAACACCGGGGAGCTGTTTTTT	CASEETGNTGELFF
TRBV7-9	TRBD2	TRBJ2-3	-	TGTGCCAGCAGCTTAGGTACCGCGGGGGTCCCCGATACGCAGTATTTT	CASSLGTAGVPDTQYF
TRBV5-1	-	TRBJ1-2	-	TGCGCCAGCAGCTTGGACTGGGGCGCGGACTATGGCTACACCTTC	CASSLDWGADYGYTF
TRBV6-5	-	TRBJ2-5	-	TGTGCCAGCAGCATCGACAGAGACGGACAGACCCAGTACTTC	CASSIDRDGQTQYF
TRBV3-1/TRBV3-2	-	TRBJ1-2	-	TGTGCCAGCAGCCTCACCTGGCAGGCAACTAACTATGGCTACACCTTC	CASSLTWQATNYGYTF
TRBV29-1	TRBD2	TRBJ2-3	once	TGCAGCGTTGAGGGGGCTAGCGGGAGGGGTATGGATACGCAGTATTTT	CSVEGASGRGMDTQYF
TRBV19	-	TRBJ1-1	-	TGTGCCAGTAGTTCCCGGGTGAGGGCGAACACTGAAGCTTTCTTT	CASSSRVRANTEAFF
TRBV20-1	-	TRBJ1-2	once	TGCAGTGCTAGAGATGGAGCCGGCTACACCTTC	CSARDGAGYTF
TRBV5-4	TRBD1	TRBJ1-6	-	TGTGCCAGCAGCTTGGGGGGACAGGGGGCCGATCCCCTCCACTTT	CASSLGGQGADPLHF
TRBV5-1	-	TRBJ2-3	-	TGCGCCAGCAGCCCTAGCACCAGCACAGATACGCAGTATTTT	CASSPSTSTDTQYF
TRBV4-2	TRBD2	TRBJ2-1	-	TGTGCCAGCGGGCCTAGCGGTTTCTACAATGAGCAGTTCTTC	CASGPSGFYNEQFF
TRBV7-2	TRBD1	TRBJ2-4	few	TGTGCCAGCAGCTTCAGTTCAGGGGGTAGGGTCAAAAACATTCAGTACTTC	CASSFSSGGRVKNIQYF
TRBV6-5	TRBD1	TRBJ1-1	few	TGTGCCAGCGGGGACAGGGGCATGGTGAACACTGAAGCTTTCTTT	CASGDRGMVNTEAFF
TRBV15	TRBD2	TRBJ2-3	once	TGTGCCACCAGCAGAGCACTAGCGGGGACAGATACGCAGTATTTT	CATSRALAGTDTQYF
TRBV20-1	-	TRBJ1-2	-	TGCAGTGCTAGTTTGCCTGTCAGGCTTGGTAGAGGCTACACCTTC	CSASLPVRLGRGYTF
TRBV7-3	-	TRBJ1-2	-	TGTGCCAGCAGCCCGAGGGGGGGCGCCGACTATGGCTACACCTTC	CASSPRGGADYGYTF
TRBV5-1	TRBD2	TRBJ2-1	-	TGCGCCAGCAGCTCCCCCGGGGGGAGACGCAATGAGCAGTTCTTC	CASSSPGGRRNEQFF
TRBV19	-	TRBJ1-6	few	TGTGCCACCCTAAGGACAGAGCGTGATATGGGTCCCCTCCACTTT	CATLRTERDMGPLHF
TRBV4-2	-	TRBJ1-2	few	TGTGCCAGCAGCGACTTAGGGACTCACTATGGCTACACCTTC	CASSDLGTHYGYTF
TRBV5-1	TRBD1	TRBJ2-1	-	TGCGCCAGCAGCTTGGACGGACAGGGGGCCACCTTTGAGCAGTTCTTC	CASSLDGQGATFEQFF
TRBV7-2	TRBD1	TRBJ1-5	-	TGTGCCAGCAGCCCACGGGGACAGGGCAATCAGCCCCAGCATTTT	CASSPRGQGNQPQHF